A single sample is the source of the 31 T cell receptor beta chains below, sequenced in a study of a mutant IDH1 vaccine in newly diagnosed glioma. The time point denotes: week 35, safety follow-up. Topical imiquimod was applied with each vaccine dose, which held 300 ug of mutant IDH1 20-mer peptide. Sequencing was performed with immunoSEQ multiplex PCR; in TCRdb, only in-frame clones are kept and a portion is missing. The sample shows tens of thousands of clones, roughly 80% of them seen only once. These receptors' antigens are unknown. Sequencing was performed on PBMCs, taken from a glioma patient whose treatment included an IDH1 peptide vaccine. The receptor source for this set is a man in his late teens or twenties with glioma.

The CDR3 spells CASGWSSYNEQFF. DNA for the CDR3: TGTGCCAGTGGTTGGAGCTCCTACAATGAGCAGTTCTTC. This rearrangement joins TRBV19 to TRBJ2-1; D gene unclear. V lost 8 bases and J lost 0, with 8 bases in between. The CDR3 sequence is 13 residues long. Germline CDR1 and CDR2: LNHDA and SQIVND (reference sequence).

The chain links TRBV6-1 to TRBJ1-5, with D uncertain. Germline V lookup: CDR1 MNHNS, CDR2 SASEGT. V lost 3 bases and J lost 0, with 9 bases in between. This CDR3 has 15 residues. The CDR3, as DNA: TGTGCCAGCAGTGAGATGAGCTATAGCAATCAGCCCCAGCATTTT. Its protein product is CASSEMSYSNQPQHF.

The gene calls are TRBV7-9 and TRBJ2-2; 8 bases match TRBD1. The CDR3 covers 16 residues. Germline loops: CDR1 SEHNR, CDR2 FQNEAQ (reference sequence). The J segment lost 0 bases and the V segment lost 5 bases, leaving 5 bases of the junction unmatched. CDR3 coding DNA: TGTGCCAGCAGCGCTCGACAGGGGACGAACACCGGGGAGCTGTTTTTT. Translated, it gives CASSARQGTNTGELFF.

The chain has TRBV4-3 and TRBJ1-5; TRBD1 agrees at 7 bases. The CDR3 consists of 15 residues. Trimming removed 0 bases from V and 1 base from J; junction bases left unmatched: 0. Germline values: CDR1 LGHNA, CDR2 YSLEER. Here the CDR3 reads CASSQDRGSNQPQHF. DNA of the CDR3: TGCGCCAGCAGCCAAGACAGGGGGAGCAATCAGCCCCAGCATTTT.

This chain links TRBV5-4 with TRBJ1-2, with unresolved D. Looked up from germline, CDR1 is SGHNT and CDR2 is YYREEE (reference sequence). The CDR3 spans 12 residues. V shed 4 bases and J shed 8 bases, with 12 bases lying between them. The CDR3: CASSPPGRGYTF. The CDR3 DNA reads as TGTGCCAGCAGCCCCCCCGGGAGGGGCTACACCTTC.

The genes are TRBV7-9 and TRBJ1-1; no definite D call. Trimming shortened V by 2 bases and J by 7 bases, and 17 bases separated the two germline ends. The CDR3 covers 15 residues. The germline V gene encodes CDR1 SEHNR and CDR2 FQNEAQ (reference sequence). This CDR3 reads CASSLSLGSSYEAFF. CDR3 DNA: TGTGCCAGCAGCTTATCATTGGGGAGTAGTTATGAAGCTTTCTTT.

The rearrangement joins TRBV7-9 to TRBJ1-3; no definite D call. V lost 5 bases and J 0 bases, leaving 11 bases between the germline ends. Per germline, CDR1 SEHNR and CDR2 FQNEAQ (reference sequence). The CDR3 length is 15 residues. DNA for the CDR3: TGTGCCAGCAGCCCTATCAGCTTCTCTGGAAACACCATATATTTT. Encoded protein: CASSPISFSGNTIYF. Supplemented by reference TRBV7-9 and TRBJ1-3, the full variable domain reads DTGVSQNPRHKITKRGQNVTFRCDPISEHNRLYWYRQTLGQGPEFLTYFQNEAQLEKSRLLSDRFSAERPKGSFSTLEIQRTEQGDSAMYLCASSPISFSGNTIYFGEGSWLTVV.

This sequence joins TRBV6-5 and TRBJ2-7; D perhaps matches TRBD1 (5 bases). V lost 6 bases and J 4 bases, leaving 16 bases between the germline ends. Germline V gene lookup returns CDR1 MNHEY and CDR2 SVGAGI. CDR3 length: 14 residues. In DNA form, the CDR3 reads TGTGCCAGCAGACCTACCCGACAGCCTTACGAGCAGTACTTC. Translated: CASRPTRQPYEQYF.

J is TRBJ2-3 and V is TRBV7-2, with TRBD2 matching 9 bases. Per the germline V gene, CDR1 is SGHTA and CDR2 is FQGNSA. The CDR3 has 15 amino acids. J gave up 4 bases and V 1 base, and 3 bases lay outside the gene matches. The CDR3 coding sequence is TGTGCCAGCAGCTTAGGCGGGGGGGCAGCAGATACGCAGTATTTT. The encoded protein is CASSLGGGAADTQYF. The whole variable domain, remainder taken from reference TRBV7-2 and TRBJ2-3, is GAGVSQSPSNKVTEKGKDVELRCDPISGHTALYWYRQSLGQGLEFLIYFQGNSAPDKSGLPSDRFSAERTGGSVSTLTIQRTQQEDSAVYLCASSLGGGAADTQYFGPGTRLTVL.

The genes are TRBV7-9 and TRBJ1-5; D is perhaps TRBD1 (6 bases). The V end was cut by 5 bases, the J end by 2 bases, with 19 bases between. CDR3 length equals 17 residues. Germline CDR1 and CDR2: SEHNR and FQNEAQ (reference sequence). CDR3 in amino acids: CASSPGRGGGGNQPQHF. CDR3 sequence (DNA): TGTGCCAGCAGCCCGGGTAGGGGGGGCGGTGGCAATCAGCCCCAGCATTTT.

Only a few counts were recorded for this clone. The rearrangement joins TRBV30 to TRBJ1-2, with D perhaps TRBD1 (5 bases). This CDR3 comprises 11 residues. Germline-derived CDR1 and CDR2 are GTSNPN and SVGIG (reference sequence). CDR3 coding DNA: TGTGCTGCCAGGGTCCGCTATGGCTACACCTTC. Its translation is CAARVRYGYTF.

This rearrangement joins TRBV19 to TRBJ1-6; 10 bases fit TRBD1. V lost 3 bases and J lost 10; bases outside the gene matches: 18. The CDR3 runs 19 residues. The germline V gene has CDR1 LNHDA and CDR2 SQIVND (reference sequence). DNA of the CDR3: TGTGCCAGTAGTATCTGGTATTCGGGGGTGACAGGGGGCGACTCACCCCTCCACTTT. This sequence encodes CASSIWYSGVTGGDSPLHF.

The chain carries TRBV9 and TRBJ2-1; TRBD2 aligns across 9 bases. J gave up 4 bases and V 0 bases, and 11 bases lay outside the gene matches. Germline V gene data show CDR1 as SGDLS and CDR2 as YYNGEE. The CDR3 totals 18 residues. CDR3 nucleotide sequence: TGTGCCAGCAGCGTAGTGGCTCTGGCGGGAGGGGATTACAATGAGCAGTTCTTC. This encodes CASSVVALAGGDYNEQFF.

This sequence joins TRBV15 and TRBJ1-3; 7 bases are shared with TRBD1. CDR3 length: 15 residues. With 0 bases clipped from V and 6 bases from J, the junction kept 5 bases outside the gene matches. Germline CDR1 LNHNV, CDR2 YYDKDF (reference sequence). For the CDR3, the DNA is TGTGCCACCAGCAGAGATCCCGACAGGGAAAACACCATATATTTT. Its translation is CATSRDPDRENTIYF. The whole variable domain, remainder taken from reference TRBV15 and TRBJ1-3, is DAMVIQNPRYQVTQFGKPVTLSCSQTLNHNVMYWYQQKSSQAPKLLFHYYDKDFNNEADTPDNFQSRRPNTSFCFLDIRSPGLGDTAMYLCATSRDPDRENTIYFGEGSWLTVV.

V gene TRBV4-3 combines with J gene TRBJ2-7, with 15 bases aligning to TRBD2. V trimming: 1 base; J trimming: 7 bases; junction bases outside the gene matches: 5. The CDR3 totals 16 residues. CDR1 LGHNA and CDR2 YSLEER come from the germline V gene. CDR3 coding DNA: TGCGCCAGCAGCCAAGTGGCGGGACTAGCGGGAGGAGAGCAGTACTTC. It codes for CASSQVAGLAGGEQYF.

V is TRBV28 and J is TRBJ2-3; TRBD2 matches at 10 bases. This CDR3 contains 15 residues. V shed 6 bases, J shed 2 bases, and the junction held 5 bases outside the gene matches. The germline V gene encodes CDR1 MDHEN and CDR2 SYDVKM. The CDR3 DNA reads as TGTGCCAGCAGCCTAGCGGGAGCCGCCACAGATACGCAGTATTTT. This codes for CASSLAGAATDTQYF.

The chain joins TRBV29-1 to TRBJ1-1; D perhaps matches TRBD1 (5 bases). The CDR3 consists of 12 residues. Germline CDR1 SQVTM, CDR2 ANQGSEA. The V end lost 2 bases, the J end lost 4 bases, and 8 bases lay between the germline ends. The chain's CDR3 is CSVEKGFTEAFF. As DNA, the CDR3 is TGCAGCGTTGAAAAGGGGTTCACTGAAGCTTTCTTT.

The rearrangement joins TRBV19 to TRBJ2-7, with TRBD1 as a possible D gene (6 bases). The V end was cut by 0 bases, the J end by 5 bases, with 11 bases between. Germline assignment: CDR1 LNHDA and CDR2 SQIVND (reference sequence). The CDR3 runs 14 residues. The DNA of the CDR3 is TGTGCCAGTAGTATAGAGTACAGGGCGAACGAGCAGTACTTC. The encoded protein is CASSIEYRANEQYF.

Remarks on this clone: This specimen includes other DNA sequences encoding the same CDR3. The chain carries TRBV7-2 and TRBJ1-1; 8 positions agree with TRBD1. V was clipped by 5 bases and J by 4 bases; unmatched bases: 6. Per germline, CDR1 SGHTA and CDR2 FQGNSA. There are 14 residues in the CDR3. The CDR3 bases are TGTGCCAGCAGCCGCGACAGGGGCGGCACTGAAGCTTTCTTT. This encodes CASSRDRGGTEAFF.

CDR3 loop: CASSLGGGDMGNIQYF. The DNA for the CDR3 is TGTGCCAGCAGCTTGGGAGGCGGGGATATGGGAAACATTCAGTACTTC. The chain recombines TRBV5-4 with TRBJ2-4, with D possibly being TRBD2 (6 bases). The CDR3 has 16 amino acids. Germline assignment: CDR1 SGHNT and CDR2 YYREEE (reference sequence). V lost 0 bases and J 6 bases, leaving 16 bases between the germline ends.

The genes are TRBV4-3 and TRBJ1-2, with D tentatively TRBD1 (5 bases). The germline V and J ends were trimmed by 3 bases and 0 bases, with 11 bases remaining between them. The length of the CDR3 is 15 residues. Germline loops: CDR1 LGHNA, CDR2 YSLEER. The CDR3 region has the DNA TGCGCCAGCAGCCAGAACAGGAATTCTAACTATGGCTACACCTTC. This translates into CASSQNRNSNYGYTF.

This clone was detected once. V is TRBV9 and J is TRBJ2-2, with D perhaps TRBD1 (5 bases). This CDR3 region has 14 residues. Germline-derived CDR1 and CDR2 are SGDLS and YYNGEE. Trimming left V 5 bases short and J 6 bases short, with 14 bases between. The CDR3 here is CASSEFQGSGELFF. CDR3 DNA: TGTGCCAGCAGTGAATTTCAGGGCTCCGGGGAGCTGTTTTTT.

The chain recombines TRBV10-2 with TRBJ2-2; D not resolved. Germline CDR1 WSHSY, CDR2 SAAADI. The CDR3 length is 14 residues. V shed 4 bases and J shed 2 bases, with 8 bases lying between them. CDR3 coding DNA: TGCGCCAGCAGTGTACTCTTCAACACCGGGGAGCTGTTTTTT. Amino acids: CASSVLFNTGELFF.

This chain links TRBV5-4 with TRBJ2-6; 8 nucleotides align to TRBD1. The V gene's germline CDR1 is SGHNT and CDR2 YYREEE (reference sequence). Unmatched junction bases numbered 4, after V lost 2 bases and J lost 0 bases. The CDR3 runs 17 residues. The CDR3, as DNA: TGTGCCAGCAGCTTTCAGGGGGCCGGCTCTGGGGCCAACGTCCTGACTTTC. It yields the protein CASSFQGAGSGANVLTF.

A single count supports this clone. V is TRBV4-2 and J is TRBJ2-7; D possibly matches TRBD1 or TRBD2 (5 bases each). V lost 0 bases and J lost 3, with 12 bases in between. The CDR3 spans 15 residues. Germline loops: CDR1 LGHNA, CDR2 YNFKEQ. CDR3 in amino acids: CASSQDLGTHYEQYF. DNA of the CDR3: TGTGCCAGCAGCCAAGATCTGGGGACGCACTACGAGCAGTACTTC.

The chain is built from TRBV18 and TRBJ1-1; D may be TRBD1 (5 bases). V was cut by 3 bases and J by 3 bases, with 11 bases left in between. This CDR3 has 14 residues. The germline V gene encodes CDR1 KGHSH and CDR2 LQKENI. For the CDR3, the DNA is TGTGCCAGCTCACCCACGGGGGGGGACACTGAAGCTTTCTTT. It yields the protein CASSPTGGDTEAFF. Based on the CDR3 plus reference TRBV18 and TRBJ1-1, the full variable domain is NAGVMQNPRHLVRRRGQEARLRCSPMKGHSHVYWYRQLPEEGLKFMVYLQKENIIDESGMPKERFSAEFPKEGPSILRIQQVVRGDSAAYFCASSPTGGDTEAFFGQGTRLTVV.

The CDR3 protein is CASSMGLASYNEQFF. The CDR3 bases are TGTGCCAGTAGTATGGGGCTAGCGAGCTACAATGAGCAGTTCTTC. The chain couples TRBV19 to TRBJ2-1; TRBD2 is a possible D gene (6 bases). Germline CDR1 is LNHDA and CDR2 is SQIVND (reference sequence). The CDR3 is made up of 15 amino acids. Trimming took off 3 bases at V and 3 bases at J, with 12 bases between the two ends.

This clone was counted once. The chain combines TRBV4-3 with TRBJ2-4; maybe TRBD2 (5 bases). Per the germline V gene, CDR1 is LGHNA and CDR2 is YSLEER. This CDR3 is 17 amino acids long. V was cut by 0 bases and J by 3 bases, with 15 bases left in between. Written as DNA, the CDR3 is TGCGCCAGCAGCCAAGATCGTCGGGAATCACTCAAAAACATTCAGTACTTC. The encoded protein is CASSQDRRESLKNIQYF.

This clone appeared once. The rearrangement uses TRBV10-3 and TRBJ2-7, with 7 bases identical to TRBD1. Germline-derived CDR1 and CDR2 are ENHRY and SYGVKD. CDR3 length: 14 amino acids. V shed 6 bases and J 1 base; nucleotides not matched to a gene: 6. The CDR3 is CAISGTAKSYEQYF. The CDR3 nucleotides are TGTGCCATCAGCGGGACAGCAAAATCCTACGAGCAGTACTTC.

The gene calls are TRBV29-1 and TRBJ2-2; 8 bases match TRBD1. Germline CDR1 is SQVTM and CDR2 is ANQGSEA. The CDR3 totals 12 residues. V was pared by 7 bases and J by 6 bases, with 4 bases of the junction left unmatched. CDR3 sequence (DNA): TGCAGCGCTAGGACAGGGTCCGGGGAGCTGTTTTTT. The encoded protein is CSARTGSGELFF.

The chain links TRBV30 to TRBJ1-6, with TRBD1 as a possible D gene (6 bases). Trimming stripped 2 bases from V and 10 bases from J, with 12 bases between. The CDR3 contains 13 residues. The germline gives CDR1 GTSNPN, CDR2 SVGIG (reference sequence). The DNA for the CDR3 is TGTGCCTGGAGTCTGCAGGGGTGGTCACCCCTCCACTTT. Translating gives CAWSLQGWSPLHF. Using reference TRBV30 and TRBJ1-6 for the parts outside the CDR3, the full variable domain is SQTIHQWPATLVQPVGSPLSLECTVEGTSNPNLYWYRQAAGRGLQLLFYSVGIGQISSEVPQNLSASRPQDRQFILSSKKLLLSDSGFYLCAWSLQGWSPLHFGNGTRLTVT.